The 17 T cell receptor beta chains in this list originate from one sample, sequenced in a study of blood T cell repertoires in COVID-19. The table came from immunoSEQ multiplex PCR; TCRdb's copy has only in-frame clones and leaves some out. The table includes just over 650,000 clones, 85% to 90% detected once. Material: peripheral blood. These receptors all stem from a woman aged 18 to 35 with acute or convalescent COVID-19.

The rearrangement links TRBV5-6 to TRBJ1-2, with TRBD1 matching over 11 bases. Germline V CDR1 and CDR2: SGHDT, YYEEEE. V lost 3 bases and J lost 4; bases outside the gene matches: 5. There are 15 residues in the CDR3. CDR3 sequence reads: CASSSRTGGSYGYTF. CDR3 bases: TGTGCCAGCAGCTCCAGGACAGGGGGCTCCTATGGCTACACCTTC. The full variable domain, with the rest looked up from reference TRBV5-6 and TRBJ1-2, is DAGVTQSPTHLIKTRGQQVTLRCSPKSGHDTVSWYQQALGQGPQFIFQYYEEEERQRGNFPDRFSGHQFPNYSSELNVNALLLGDSALYLCASSSRTGGSYGYTFGSGTRLTVV.

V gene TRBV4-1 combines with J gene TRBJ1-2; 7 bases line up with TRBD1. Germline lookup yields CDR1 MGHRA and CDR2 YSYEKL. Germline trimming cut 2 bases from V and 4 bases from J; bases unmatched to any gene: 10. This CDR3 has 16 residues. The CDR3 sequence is CASSQPTGDRGYGYTF. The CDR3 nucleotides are TGCGCCAGCAGCCAACCCACAGGGGATCGGGGCTATGGCTACACCTTC.

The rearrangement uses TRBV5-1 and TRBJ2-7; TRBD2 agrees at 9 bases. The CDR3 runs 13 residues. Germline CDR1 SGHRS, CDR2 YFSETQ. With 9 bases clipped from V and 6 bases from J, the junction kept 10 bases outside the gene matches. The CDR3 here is CATSVAGAPEQYF. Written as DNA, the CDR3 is TGCGCCACGTCGGTAGCGGGGGCCCCCGAGCAGTACTTC.

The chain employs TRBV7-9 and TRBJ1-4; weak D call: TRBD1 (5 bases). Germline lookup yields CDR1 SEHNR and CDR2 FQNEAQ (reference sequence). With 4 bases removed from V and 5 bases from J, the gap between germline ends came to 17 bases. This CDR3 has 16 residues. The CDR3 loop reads CASSSNSGTENEKLFF. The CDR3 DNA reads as TGTGCCAGCAGCTCCAATTCCGGGACTGAGAATGAAAAACTGTTTTTT.

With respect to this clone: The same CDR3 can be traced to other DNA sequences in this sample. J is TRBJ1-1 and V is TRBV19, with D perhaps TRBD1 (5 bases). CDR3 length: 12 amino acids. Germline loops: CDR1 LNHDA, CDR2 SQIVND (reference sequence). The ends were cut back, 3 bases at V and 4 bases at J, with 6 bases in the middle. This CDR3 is CASSMGGTEAFF. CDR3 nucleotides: TGTGCCAGTAGTATGGGGGGCACTGAAGCTTTCTTT. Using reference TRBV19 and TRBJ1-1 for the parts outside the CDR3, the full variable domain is DGGITQSPKYLFRKEGQNVTLSCEQNLNHDAMYWYRQDPGQGLRLIYYSQIVNDFQKGDIAEGYSVSREKKESFPLTVTSAQKNPTAFYLCASSMGGTEAFFGQGTRLTVV.

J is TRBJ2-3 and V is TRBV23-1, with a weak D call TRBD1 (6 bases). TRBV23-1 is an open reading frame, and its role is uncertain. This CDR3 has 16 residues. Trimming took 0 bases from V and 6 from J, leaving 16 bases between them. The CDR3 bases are TGCGCCAGCAGTCAATCGATACAGGGAAGTATGGATACGCAGTATTTT. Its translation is CASSQSIQGSMDTQYF.

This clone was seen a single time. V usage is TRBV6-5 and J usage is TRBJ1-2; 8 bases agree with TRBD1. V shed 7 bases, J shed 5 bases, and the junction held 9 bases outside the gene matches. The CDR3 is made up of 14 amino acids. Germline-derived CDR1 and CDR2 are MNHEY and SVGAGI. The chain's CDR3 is CASTKDREAYGYTF. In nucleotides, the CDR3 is TGTGCCAGCACTAAGGACAGGGAGGCATATGGCTACACCTTC.

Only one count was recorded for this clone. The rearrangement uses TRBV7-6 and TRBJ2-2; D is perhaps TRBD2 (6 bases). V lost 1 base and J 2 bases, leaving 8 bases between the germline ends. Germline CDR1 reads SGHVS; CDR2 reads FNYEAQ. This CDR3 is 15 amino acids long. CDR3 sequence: CASSLGGDNTGELFF. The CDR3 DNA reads TGTGCCAGCAGCTTAGGGGGGGACAACACCGGGGAGCTGTTTTTT.

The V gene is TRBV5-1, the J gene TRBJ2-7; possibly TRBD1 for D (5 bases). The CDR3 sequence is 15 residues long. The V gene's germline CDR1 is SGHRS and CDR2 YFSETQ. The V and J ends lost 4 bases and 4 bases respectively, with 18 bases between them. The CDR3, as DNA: TGCGCCAGCAGCAATCGCCAGGGCCTTTCTTACGAGCAGTACTTC. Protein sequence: CASSNRQGLSYEQYF.

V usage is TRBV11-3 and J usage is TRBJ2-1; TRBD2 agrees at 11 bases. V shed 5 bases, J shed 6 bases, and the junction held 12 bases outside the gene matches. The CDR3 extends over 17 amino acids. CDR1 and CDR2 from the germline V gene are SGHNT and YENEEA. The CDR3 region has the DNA TGTGCCAGCAGCGTACAACCGACTAGCGGGGCTCCCAATGAGCAGTTCTTC. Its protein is CASSVQPTSGAPNEQFF. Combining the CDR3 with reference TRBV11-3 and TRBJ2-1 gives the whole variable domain EAGVVQSPRYKIIEKKQPVAFWCNPISGHNTLYWYLQNLGQGPELLIRYENEEAVDDSQLPKDRFSAERLKGVDSTLKIQPAELGDSAVYLCASSVQPTSGAPNEQFFGPGTRLTVL.

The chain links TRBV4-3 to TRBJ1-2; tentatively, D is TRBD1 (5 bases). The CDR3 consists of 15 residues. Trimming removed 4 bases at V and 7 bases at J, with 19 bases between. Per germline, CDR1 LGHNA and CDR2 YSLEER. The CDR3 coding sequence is TGCGCCAGCAGCCTTCAAGGGGAGGGATACTTTGGCTACACCTTC. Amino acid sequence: CASSLQGEGYFGYTF.

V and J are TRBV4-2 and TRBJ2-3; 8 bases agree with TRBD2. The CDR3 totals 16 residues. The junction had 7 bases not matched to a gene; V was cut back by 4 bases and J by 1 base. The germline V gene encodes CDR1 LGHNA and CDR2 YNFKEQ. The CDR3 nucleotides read TGTGCCAGCAGCCCCCTAAGCGGGGGCCGCACAGATACGCAGTATTTT. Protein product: CASSPLSGGRTDTQYF.

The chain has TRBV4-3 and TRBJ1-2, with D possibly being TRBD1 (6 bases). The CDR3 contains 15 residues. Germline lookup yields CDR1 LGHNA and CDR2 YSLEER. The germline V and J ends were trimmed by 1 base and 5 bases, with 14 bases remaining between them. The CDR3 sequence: CASSQAPGTPYGYTF. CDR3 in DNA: TGCGCCAGCAGCCAAGCTCCGGGGACACCTTATGGCTACACCTTC.

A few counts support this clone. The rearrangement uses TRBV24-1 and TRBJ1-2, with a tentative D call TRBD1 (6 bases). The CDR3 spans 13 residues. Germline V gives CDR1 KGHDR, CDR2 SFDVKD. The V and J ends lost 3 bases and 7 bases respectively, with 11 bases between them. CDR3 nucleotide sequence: TGTGCCACCAGTGATCTACAGGGCTTTGGCTACACCTTC. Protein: CATSDLQGFGYTF.

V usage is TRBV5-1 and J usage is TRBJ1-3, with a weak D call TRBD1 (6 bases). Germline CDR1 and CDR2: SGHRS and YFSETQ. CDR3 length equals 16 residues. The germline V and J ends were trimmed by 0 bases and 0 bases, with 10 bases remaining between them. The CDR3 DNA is TGCGCCAGCAGCTTGGGCGGGGGCGCCTCTGGAAACACCATATATTTT. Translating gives CASSLGGGASGNTIYF.

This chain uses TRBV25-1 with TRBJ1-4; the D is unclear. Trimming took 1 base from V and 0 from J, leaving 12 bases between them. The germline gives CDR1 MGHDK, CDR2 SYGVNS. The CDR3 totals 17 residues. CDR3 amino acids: CASSEWGGPATNEKLFF. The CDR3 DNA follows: TGTGCCAGCAGTGAATGGGGAGGCCCAGCAACTAATGAAAAACTGTTTTTT.

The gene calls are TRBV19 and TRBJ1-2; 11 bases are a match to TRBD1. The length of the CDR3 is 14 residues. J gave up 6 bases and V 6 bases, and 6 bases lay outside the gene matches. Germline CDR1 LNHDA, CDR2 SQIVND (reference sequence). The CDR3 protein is CASRKDRGRDGYTF. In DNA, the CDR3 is TGTGCCAGTAGAAAGGACAGGGGGCGTGATGGCTACACCTTC.